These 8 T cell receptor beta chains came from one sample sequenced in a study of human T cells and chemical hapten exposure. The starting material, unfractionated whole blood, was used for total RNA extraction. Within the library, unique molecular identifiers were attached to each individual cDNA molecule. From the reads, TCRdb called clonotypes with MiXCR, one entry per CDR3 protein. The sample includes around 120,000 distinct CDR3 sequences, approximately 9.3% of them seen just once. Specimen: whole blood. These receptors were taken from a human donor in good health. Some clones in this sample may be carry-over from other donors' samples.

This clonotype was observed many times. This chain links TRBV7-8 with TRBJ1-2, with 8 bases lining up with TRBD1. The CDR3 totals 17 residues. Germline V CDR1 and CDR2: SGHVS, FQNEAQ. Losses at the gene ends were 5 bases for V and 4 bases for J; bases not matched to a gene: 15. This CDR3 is CASSPGQGSLLGYGYTF. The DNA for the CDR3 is TGTGCCAGCAGCCCAGGACAGGGCTCGTTGCTCGGCTATGGCTACACCTTC.

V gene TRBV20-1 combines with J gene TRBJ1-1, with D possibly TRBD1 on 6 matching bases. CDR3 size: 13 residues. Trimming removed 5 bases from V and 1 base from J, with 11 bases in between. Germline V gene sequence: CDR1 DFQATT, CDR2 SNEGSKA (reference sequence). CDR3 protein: CSAPGGRNTEAFF. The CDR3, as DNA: TGCAGTGCTCCGGGGGGGCGGAACACTGAAGCTTTCTTT.

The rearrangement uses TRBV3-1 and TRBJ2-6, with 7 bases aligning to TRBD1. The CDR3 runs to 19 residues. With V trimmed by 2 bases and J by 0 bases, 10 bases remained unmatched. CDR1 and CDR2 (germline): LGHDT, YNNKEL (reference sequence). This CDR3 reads CASSQSYRDSDSGANVLTF. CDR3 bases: TGTGCCAGCAGCCAAAGTTACCGGGACAGCGACTCTGGGGCCAACGTCCTGACTTTC.

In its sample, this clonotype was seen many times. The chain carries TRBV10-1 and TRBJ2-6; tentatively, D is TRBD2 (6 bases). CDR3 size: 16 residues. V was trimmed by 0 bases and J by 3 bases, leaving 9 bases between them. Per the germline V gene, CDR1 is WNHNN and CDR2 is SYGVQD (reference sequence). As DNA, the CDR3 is TGCGCCAGCAGTGAGTCGCGGGGCCTTGGGGCCAACGTCCTGACTTTC. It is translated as CASSESRGLGANVLTF.

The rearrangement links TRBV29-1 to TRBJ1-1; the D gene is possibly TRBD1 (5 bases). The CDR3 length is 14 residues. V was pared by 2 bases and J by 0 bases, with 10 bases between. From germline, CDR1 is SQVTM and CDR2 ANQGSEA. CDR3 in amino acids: CSVERAGMNTEAFF. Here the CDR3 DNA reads TGCAGCGTTGAAAGGGCAGGGATGAACACTGAAGCTTTCTTT.

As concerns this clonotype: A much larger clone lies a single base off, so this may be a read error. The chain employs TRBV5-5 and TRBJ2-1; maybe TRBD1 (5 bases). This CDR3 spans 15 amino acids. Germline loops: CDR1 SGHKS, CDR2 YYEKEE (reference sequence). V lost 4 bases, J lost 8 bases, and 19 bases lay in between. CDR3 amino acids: CASSRNYPGNHEQFF. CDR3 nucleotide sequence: TGTGCCAGCAGCCGGAACTATCCAGGGAACCATGAGCAGTTCTTC.

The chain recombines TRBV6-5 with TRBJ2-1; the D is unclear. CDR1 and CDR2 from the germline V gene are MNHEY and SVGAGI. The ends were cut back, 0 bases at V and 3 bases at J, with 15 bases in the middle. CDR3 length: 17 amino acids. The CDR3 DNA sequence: TGTGCCAGCAGTTACTCGCTCACTCTCCTCGACTACAATGAGCAGTTCTTC. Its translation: CASSYSLTLLDYNEQFF.

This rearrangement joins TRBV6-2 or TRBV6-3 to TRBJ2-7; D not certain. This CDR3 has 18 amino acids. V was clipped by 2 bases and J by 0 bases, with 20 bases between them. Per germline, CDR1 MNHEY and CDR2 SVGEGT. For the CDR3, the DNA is TGTGCCAGCAGTTACAGTAGCACCGATAATAACTTCTCCTACGAGCAGTACTTC. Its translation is CASSYSSTDNNFSYEQYF.